Listed below are T cell receptor beta chains from one sample, sequenced in a study of cytomegalovirus exposure and HLA in healthy donors. Sequencing used immunoSEQ multiplex PCR; TCRdb keeps in-frame clones, though not all of them. The table has roughly 110,000 clones, 65% to 80% seen once. Source material: PBMCs. The source of these receptors is a man aged 35 to 55 in good health and CMV-seropositive. CDR3s include the opening cysteine and the closing phenylalanine or tryptophan. A D gene is named only where the DNA matches it firmly. For some rows the clone size is stated as once, few or many, or as a class when expanded; others skip it.

v_call	d_call	clone_size	j_call	cdr3_nt	cdr3_aa
TRBV2	.	.	TRBJ2-3	TGTGCCAGCAGTGATTTCTCTAGAGATACGCAGTATTTT	CASSDFSRDTQYF
TRBV4-2	.	.	TRBJ2-5	TGTGCCAGCAGCCAAGTCAGGGGAAGCAAGGAGACCCAGTACTTC	CASSQVRGSKETQYF
TRBV5-1	TRBD1	.	TRBJ2-7	TGCGCCAGCAGCGCGACAGGGACCGCCTACGAGCAGTACTTC	CASSATGTAYEQYF
TRBV7-6	.	once	TRBJ2-1	TGTGCCAGCAGCTTACCAGGCGCGAGTTACAATGAGCAGTTCTTC	CASSLPGASYNEQFF
TRBV20-1	.	.	TRBJ2-7	TGCAGTGCGGACTCCGAGCAGTACTTC	CSADSEQYF
TRBV11-2	TRBD2	.	TRBJ2-1	TGTGCCAGCAGCTTATGGCGGGGGGAAAATGAGCAGTTCTTC	CASSLWRGENEQFF
TRBV7-2	TRBD2	.	TRBJ2-2	TGTGCCAGCAGCTTAGTTGTTGCGGGGGGGTCCGGGGAGCTGTTTTTT	CASSLVVAGGSGELFF
TRBV21-1	.	.	TRBJ2-7	TGTGCCAGCAGCAAAGGTCGCAGGGACTCCTACGAGCAGTACTTC	CASSKGRRDSYEQYF
TRBV5-1	TRBD2	.	TRBJ2-1	TGCGCCAGCAGCTTGGGGACGGGAGGCAATGAGCAGTTCTTC	CASSLGTGGNEQFF
TRBV5-1	.	.	TRBJ2-7	TGCGCCAGCAGCAGGCCCCGGGACTCAAGGAACGAGCAGTACTTC	CASSRPRDSRNEQYF
TRBV5-1	TRBD1	.	TRBJ1-2	TGCGCCAGCAGCACCGACGGACAGGGAGGGGGCTACACCTTC	CASSTDGQGGGYTF
TRBV6-6	TRBD1	.	TRBJ2-7	TGTGCCAGCTCCGTGGACAGGGCCTCCTACGAGCAGTACTTC	CASSVDRASYEQYF
TRBV10-1	.	.	TRBJ2-2	TGCGCCAGCAGGCGCCCCGGGGAGCTGTTTTTT	CASRRPGELFF
TRBV7-9	TRBD1	.	TRBJ2-3	TGTGCCAGCAGGCGGACAGGGGTCACAGATACGCAGTATTTT	CASRRTGVTDTQYF
TRBV5-8	TRBD1	.	TRBJ2-6	TGTGCCAGCAGCACAGGGGGCTCTGGGGCCAACGTCCTGACTTTC	CASSTGGSGANVLTF
TRBV10-3	TRBD1	.	TRBJ1-5	TGTGCCATCAGTGCGCAGGGGGCCCGGAGCAATCAGCCCCAGCATTTT	CAISAQGARSNQPQHF
TRBV28	TRBD1	.	TRBJ1-2	TGTGCCAGCAGCCTAATTACAATAACAGGGGGTCGAGTTGGCTACACCTTC	CASSLITITGGRVGYTF
TRBV18	.	once	TRBJ2-6	TGTGCCAGCTCACCGCTATCGGGTACAGGGTTCTCTGGGGCCAACGTCCTGACTTTC	CASSPLSGTGFSGANVLTF
TRBV6-1	.	.	TRBJ2-4	TGTGCCAGCAGCGACCAGGGACTAGCCAAAAACATTCAGTACTTC	CASSDQGLAKNIQYF
TRBV28	.	few	TRBJ1-2	TGTGCCAGCAGTTCTCTCGGGGGTAGAGGCTACACCTTC	CASSSLGGRGYTF
TRBV29-1	.	.	TRBJ1-2	TGCAGCGTTGCCCAGGCCCTTAACTATGGCTACACCTTC	CSVAQALNYGYTF
TRBV2	.	.	TRBJ2-7	TGTGCCAGCAGGCTAGGACATTACGAGCAGTACTTC	CASRLGHYEQYF
TRBV15	TRBD2	.	TRBJ2-2	TGTGCCACCAGCACCCGGACTAGCGGGGGACTATTACCCGGGGAGCTGTTTTTT	CATSTRTSGGLLPGELFF
TRBV27	.	.	TRBJ1-2	TGTGCCAGCAGTTTCCGTGAGCGAGGCGGCTACACCTTC	CASSFRERGGYTF
TRBV5-1	TRBD1	.	TRBJ1-4	TGCGCCAGCAGCAAGACAGGGGCAACTAATGAAAAACTGTTTTTT	CASSKTGATNEKLFF
TRBV5-4	TRBD1	.	TRBJ1-1	TGTGCCAGCAGTTCTGGACAGGGATGGACTGAAGCTTTCTTT	CASSSGQGWTEAFF
TRBV6-5	.	.	TRBJ2-2	TGTGCCAGCAGTTCCGGGACTTGGGACACCGGGGAGCTGTTTTTT	CASSSGTWDTGELFF
TRBV4-3	.	.	TRBJ1-2	TGCGCCAGCAGCCCGGAGCAGCTATTTTCTAACTATGGCTACACCTTC	CASSPEQLFSNYGYTF
TRBV19	.	.	TRBJ1-4	TGTGCCAGTAGTATCCAGGGAAGAGGTCATGAAAAACTGTTTTTT	CASSIQGRGHEKLFF
TRBV6-1	.	.	TRBJ1-3	TGTGCCAGCAGGCCCATGCAGGGGGGAAACACCATATATTTT	CASRPMQGGNTIYF
TRBV4-3	.	.	TRBJ1-3	TGCGCCAGCAGCCAACTGAGGACAGCTGGAAACACCATATATTTT	CASSQLRTAGNTIYF
TRBV18	TRBD2	.	TRBJ2-7	TGTGCCAGCTCACCGTGGGAGCGGGGCTACGAGCAGTACTTC	CASSPWERGYEQYF
TRBV6-1	.	once	TRBJ2-4	TGTGCCAGCGGGGAGTCGGCCAAAAACATTCAGTACTTC	CASGESAKNIQYF
TRBV7-9	.	.	TRBJ2-5	TGTGCCAGCAGCTTACCACCCAGGGAGACCCAGTACTTC	CASSLPPRETQYF
TRBV4-1	.	.	TRBJ2-3	TGCGCCAGCAGCCAAGTAGCGAGCGGTACGCAGTATTTT	CASSQVASGTQYF
TRBV18	TRBD1	.	TRBJ1-2	TGTGCCAGCTCACCTCGGACAGGGCTAGTTGGTGGCTACACCTTC	CASSPRTGLVGGYTF
TRBV5-4	.	.	TRBJ2-7	TGTGCCAGCCAACCCGGAGGCGTTGGCAGGGGCTACGAGCAGTACTTC	CASQPGGVGRGYEQYF
TRBV7-3	.	.	TRBJ1-5	TGTGCCAGCAGCTTATGGAGAAACAGGTCCAGGAGCTATAGCAATCAGCCCCAGCATTTT	CASSLWRNRSRSYSNQPQHF
TRBV7-6	.	.	TRBJ2-7	TGTGCCAGCAGCTTACTAGTGGAGGAACCCTACGAGCAGTACTTC	CASSLLVEEPYEQYF
TRBV7-7	.	.	TRBJ2-3	TGTGCTAGCAGCTCATTGCCAGGAGATACGCAGTATTTT	CASSSLPGDTQYF
TRBV5-1	.	.	TRBJ2-5	TGCGCCAGCAGCTTGGGGCAGGGCCTCCAAGAGACCCAGTACTTC	CASSLGQGLQETQYF
TRBV28	TRBD1	few	TRBJ2-2	TGTGCCAGCAGCTCTTTCCCCTGGGACAGAGACACCGGGGAGCTGTTTTTT	CASSSFPWDRDTGELFF